This entry lists 7 T cell receptor beta chains sequenced from one sample in a study of blood T cell repertoires in COVID-19. TCRdb's table, derived via immunoSEQ multiplex PCR, lists solely in-frame clones and lacks some. There are approximately 360,000 clones in the sample; nearly 90% occur only once, and around 6.3% lies in the top ten. Sequencing used peripheral blood. These receptors were collected from a man aged 18 to 30 with active or convalescent COVID-19.

The J gene is TRBJ2-1, the V gene TRBV5-1, with D unclear. The V end was cut by 0 bases, the J end by 6 bases, with 10 bases between. There are 14 residues in the CDR3. Germline V CDR1 and CDR2: SGHRS, YFSETQ. Written as DNA, the CDR3 is TGCGCCAGCAGCTTGGTAGGTTCTAGCAATGAGCAGTTCTTC. Residues: CASSLVGSSNEQFF. Combining the CDR3 with reference TRBV5-1 and TRBJ2-1 gives the whole variable domain KAGVTQTPRYLIKTRGQQVTLSCSPISGHRSVSWYQQTPGQGLQFLFEYFSETQRNKGNFPGRFSGRQFSNSRSEMNVSTLELGDSALYLCASSLVGSSNEQFFGPGTRLTVL.

The J gene is TRBJ1-6, the V gene TRBV15; D remains ambiguous. Trimming removed 0 bases at V and 7 bases at J, with 7 bases between. The CDR3 is 14 residues long. The V gene's germline CDR1 is LNHNV and CDR2 YYDKDF (reference sequence). The CDR3 reads CATSRDPHNSPLHF. Written as DNA, the CDR3 is TGTGCCACCAGCAGAGATCCACACAATTCACCCCTCCACTTT.

The table lists this clone with a few counts. The chain joins TRBV10-3 to TRBJ2-1; TRBD2 agrees at 11 bases. The trim removed 8 bases at V and 5 bases at J, leaving 5 bases unmatched. Germline V gene lookup returns CDR1 ENHRY and CDR2 SYGVKD. This CDR3 has 14 residues. The CDR3 DNA reads TGTGCCATCTCTTCTAGCGGGAGGCACAATGAGCAGTTCTTC. It encodes CAISSSGRHNEQFF.

In its sample, this clone was seen a few times. Different DNA sequences within this sample yield the same CDR3. This chain joins TRBV5-1 and TRBJ1-2; no firm D call. Trimming pared 0 bases from V and 2 bases from J, leaving 11 bases between. CDR3 size: 15 residues. Looked up from germline, CDR1 is SGHRS and CDR2 is YFSETQ. DNA for the CDR3: TGCGCCAGCAGCTTGGCTCCGGGGAACAACTATGGCTACACCTTC. Amino acids: CASSLAPGNNYGYTF.

The rearrangement uses TRBV18 and TRBJ1-1; a possible D gene is TRBD1 (5 bases). CDR1 and CDR2 from the germline V gene are KGHSH and LQKENI. The CDR3 is 13 residues long. Between the trimmed V and J ends, which lost 4 bases and 10 bases, there was a span of 16 bases. The CDR3 sequence: CASSREAGQGAFF. CDR3 in DNA: TGTGCCAGCTCACGAGAGGCAGGGCAGGGAGCTTTCTTT. Supplemented by reference TRBV18 and TRBJ1-1, the full variable domain reads NAGVMQNPRHLVRRRGQEARLRCSPMKGHSHVYWYRQLPEEGLKFMVYLQKENIIDESGMPKERFSAEFPKEGPSILRIQQVVRGDSAAYFCASSREAGQGAFFGQGTRLTVV.

The chain recombines TRBV6-5 with TRBJ2-2, with 8 bases that match TRBD1. The CDR3 length is 14 residues. J lost 5 bases, V lost 9 bases, and 8 bases had no gene match. CDR1 is MNHEY and CDR2 is SVGAGI in the germline V gene. The CDR3 DNA is TGTGCCAGTACTGACAGGGGTCGTACCGGGGAGCTGTTTTTT. Protein product: CASTDRGRTGELFF.

The chain couples TRBV10-3 to TRBJ2-4, with a possible D match to TRBD1 (6 bases). The CDR3 sequence is 14 residues long. CDR1 is ENHRY, CDR2 SYGVKD, per germline. The V and J ends lost 5 bases and 2 bases respectively, with 10 bases between them. The CDR3 loop is CAISQTGSKNIQYF. CDR3 nucleotide sequence: TGTGCCATCAGTCAGACAGGCTCCAAAAACATTCAGTACTTC.